This TCR beta chain stems from a study of blood T cell repertoires in COVID-19. Study context: Samples came from the United States, Italy and Spain, spanning acute and convalescent COVID-19. From T cells, B-cell-depleted T cells, or PBMCs came the material, which was cDNA or gDNA.

Per the study methods: How many nucleated cells were present was estimated from reference gene primer amplification. Sequenced by immunoSEQ multiplex PCR; TCRdb stores in-frame clones only, minus some. The V and J calls and clone size are taken from that table; D and trimming were inferred from the DNA. Among around 59,000 clones, 65% to 80% were seen once, and the ten largest hold more than 9.5%. This TCR came from a human donor in a cohort sampled during active COVID-19. The specimen was peripheral blood.

The CDR3 region has the DNA TGTGCCAGCAGTCGTTCCTCCTGGACTAGCGGCCCAAGGAATACGCAGTATTTT. The encoded protein is CASSRSSWTSGPRNTQYF. The rearrangement joins TRBV28 to TRBJ2-3; 10 nucleotides match TRBD2. Germline V gives CDR1 MDHEN, CDR2 SYDVKM. This CDR3 comprises 18 residues. The J segment lost 7 bases and the V segment lost 5 bases, leaving 18 bases of the junction unmatched.